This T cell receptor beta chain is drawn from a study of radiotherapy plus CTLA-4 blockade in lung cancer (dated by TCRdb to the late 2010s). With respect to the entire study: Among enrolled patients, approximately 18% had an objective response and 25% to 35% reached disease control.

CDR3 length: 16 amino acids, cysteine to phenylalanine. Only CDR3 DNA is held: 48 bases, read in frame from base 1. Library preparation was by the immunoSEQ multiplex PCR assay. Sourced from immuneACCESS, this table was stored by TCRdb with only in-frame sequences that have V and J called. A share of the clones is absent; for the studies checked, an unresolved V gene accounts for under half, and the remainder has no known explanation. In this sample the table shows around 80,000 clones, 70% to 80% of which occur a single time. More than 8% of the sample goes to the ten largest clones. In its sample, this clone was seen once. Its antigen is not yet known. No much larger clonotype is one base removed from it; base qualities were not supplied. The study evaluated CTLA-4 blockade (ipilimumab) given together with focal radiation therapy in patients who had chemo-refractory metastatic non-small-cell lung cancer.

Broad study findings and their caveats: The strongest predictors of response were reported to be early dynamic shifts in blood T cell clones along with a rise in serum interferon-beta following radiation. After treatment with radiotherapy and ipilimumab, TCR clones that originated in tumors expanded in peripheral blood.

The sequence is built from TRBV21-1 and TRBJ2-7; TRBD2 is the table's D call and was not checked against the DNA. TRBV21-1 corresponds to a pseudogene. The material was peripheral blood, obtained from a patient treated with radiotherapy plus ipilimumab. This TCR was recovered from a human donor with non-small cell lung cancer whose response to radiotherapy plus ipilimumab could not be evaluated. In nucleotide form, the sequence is TGTGCCAGCAGGGGGGGGGCGGTGGTGGCCGAGTACGAGCAGTACTTC. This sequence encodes CASRGGAVVAEYEQYF.